Listed here is a single T cell receptor beta chain. Its antigen is as yet unknown. The sample comes from a study of PD-L1 blockade in urothelial cancer. Turning to the study itself: The year 2014 saw patients start atezolizumab, 1,200 mg intravenously every 3 weeks.

Libraries were prepared by immunoSEQ multiplex PCR; TCRdb keeps only in-frame clonotypes and omits some of them. The data contain around 50,000 clones, more than 75% of them singletons. The CDR3 is 14 residues long. Germline V gene data show CDR1 as GTSNPN and CDR2 as SVGIG (reference sequence). V lost 1 base to trimming and J lost 7 bases, with 11 bases between them. Regarding time point: peripheral blood 6 weeks after treatment start. Pretreatment sampling and on-treatment sampling together yielded between 1 and 8 samples for each patient. The study, taken as a whole, reports: Where pretreatment blood TCR clonality fell below the median, better survival was predicted. Durable benefit was linked to greater 3-week expansion of tumor-associated blood clones.

V usage is TRBV30 and J usage is TRBJ1-6; D might be TRBD1 (6 bases). The receptor comes from a man aged 60 to 69 with urothelial cancer. The sample was PBMCs, taken around atezolizumab (anti-PD-L1) treatment. The CDR3 loop is CAWSGGGLNSPLHF. For the CDR3, the DNA is TGTGCCTGGAGTGGCGGGGGGCTGAATTCACCCCTCCACTTT.